This T cell receptor (beta chain) was sequenced during a study of blood T cell repertoires in COVID-19. Study-level background: Spain, Italy and the United States supplied samples that represented acute and convalescent COVID-19. Sources were T cells, B-cell-depleted T cells, or PBMCs; the material itself was cDNA or gDNA.

Under the authors' procedure: Estimation of nucleated cell counts relied on the amplification of reference gene primers. TCRdb's table, derived via immunoSEQ multiplex PCR, lists solely in-frame clones and lacks some. The D gene and trimming were derived from the DNA, and the V and J assignments and clone size from that table. The sample lists roughly 250,000 clones; roughly nine tenths were seen once. This clone was seen a single time. Sequences were obtained from PBMCs or T cells enriched from blood (not recorded which). This sequence was found in a woman in her 30s with acute COVID-19.

The CDR3 protein is CASSPRIGLAGKNEQYF. DNA of the CDR3: TGCGCCAGCAGCCCGAGGATTGGGCTAGCGGGGAAAAACGAGCAGTACTTC. The J gene is TRBJ2-7, the V gene TRBV5-1; 9 bases line up with TRBD2. The ends lost 4 bases at V and 5 bases at J; junction bases unmatched: 16. CDR1 and CDR2 from the germline V gene are SGHRS and YFSETQ. The CDR3 covers 17 residues.